This T cell receptor (beta chain) emerged from a study of T cells in Graves' hyperthyroidism and ophthalmopathy. The CDR3 consists of 16 residues. Germline lookup yields CDR1 DFQATT and CDR2 SNEGSKA (reference sequence). With 3 bases clipped from V and 5 bases from J, the junction kept 13 bases outside the gene matches. Amplification targeted TCR beta CDR3 regions from RNA transcripts. With the HTBI primer set, the TCR CDR3 went through a first round of RT-PCR. Using its own MiXCR run on the multiplex PCR reads, TCRdb lists one record per CDR3 protein. Counted here are about 600,000 distinct CDR3 sequences, roughly 15% occurring once; the ten biggest clones make up 12%.

The origin of this receptor is a woman in her forties or fifties with Graves' ophthalmopathy. The rearrangement uses TRBV20-1 and TRBJ2-5, with TRBD2 matching over 9 bases. Input material: blood. The CDR3 DNA follows: TGCAGTGCTAGGCCCGGGACTAGCCGAAAGGGGGAGACCCAGTACTTC. This sequence encodes CSARPGTSRKGETQYF.